This T cell receptor beta chain was retrieved from a study of breast tumors, draining lymph nodes, adjacent tissues (dated by TCRdb to 2016 to 2018). For the wider study: The study compared TCR beta repertoires across tumor, adjacent nontumor tissue and axillary lymph nodes from breast cancer patients. The study aimed to assess the relationships and possible T-cell exchange between tumor, surrounding tissue and draining lymph node repertoires in human breast cancer. Here is what the overall study found, with its caveats: A scenario in which most tumor T cells derive from the lymph node and then expand within tumor tissue was judged to be consistent with the data. Tumor and nontumor tissue repertoires were found to be significantly more similar in luminal-like than in basal-like breast cancer. Tumor T-cell repertoires showed less diversity than lymph node repertoires and more diversity than nontumor tissue repertoires, and tumor T-cell repertoires showed preferential V and J gene usage. The conclusion that tumor T cells originate in lymph nodes was framed as consistent with a hypothesis rather than directly demonstrated.

This clonotype was observed at least ten times. Which antigen it targets is not known. Base qualities are missing; no much larger clone stands one base away. Data came from an Illumina HiSeq 2000. TCR beta chain libraries were generated by multiplex PCR amplification. High-throughput sequencing was used to analyze the amplified TCR beta chain products. TCRdb reprocessed the public reads (quality trimming at Q25 with fastp, clone calling with MiXCR) and kept in-frame beta chains. Each record represents a unique CDR3 protein, reported with the most common genes and DNA among its rows. The sample includes roughly 260,000 distinct CDR3 sequences, with roughly 30% observed a single time. The top ten clonotypes cover about 1.2% of the sample. From the cysteine through the phenylalanine, the CDR3 covers 15 amino acids. Only the CDR3 portion is preserved as DNA: 45 bases, with reading frame beginning at the first base. Taken from the germline V gene, the CDR1 and CDR2 loops are SGHVS and FNYEAQ. Trimming accounts for 8 bases at V and 2 bases at J, while the number of junction bases matched to no gene is 5.

The axillary draining lymph nodes of breast cancer patients were the source of the lymph node samples. The V and J genes are TRBV7-6 and TRBJ2-1, with 11 bases matching TRBD2. This TCR was recovered from a female donor with breast cancer. Some clones in this sample may be carry-over from other donors' samples. The sample taken for sequencing was axillary lymph node tissue. CDR3 reads: CASQQLAGAYNEQFF. The DNA sequence is given as TGTGCCAGCCAGCAACTAGCGGGAGCCTACAATGAGCAGTTCTTC.